Listed here are 2 T cell receptor beta chains from one sample, sequenced in a study of CD8+CD57+ T cells in acquired aplastic anemia. The study profiled TCR beta VDJ and CDR3 using genomic DNA as template. In TCRdb, the reads were re-called with MiXCR into one record per CDR3 protein. The repertoire holds about 120,000 distinct CDR3 sequences, with almost 40% as singletons. By flow cytometry, patients selected for sequencing had shown an expansion of CD8+CD57+ cells. The sample was sorted CD4+, CD8+, or CD8+CD57+ T cells (not recorded which) from PBMCs. All receptors come from a human donor with aplastic anemia.

This clonotype was seen ten or more times. This sequence joins TRBV7-8 and TRBJ1-2; D unclear. V shed 1 base and J shed 3 bases, with 6 bases lying between them. Germline V gives CDR1 SGHVS, CDR2 FQNEAQ. The CDR3 is 13 amino acids. The CDR3 region is CASSLGVYYGYTF. DNA of the CDR3: TGTGCCAGCAGCTTAGGGGTTTACTATGGCTACACCTTC.

In its sample, this clonotype was seen many times. The chain links TRBV6-1 to TRBJ1-2; 8 positions agree with TRBD1. Germline CDR1 reads MNHNS; CDR2 reads SASEGT. The CDR3 runs to 13 residues. The trim removed 4 bases at V and 6 bases at J, leaving 4 bases unmatched. CDR3: CASSAGTGDGYTF. CDR3 DNA sequence: TGTGCCAGCAGTGCCGGGACAGGAGATGGCTACACCTTC.